A selection of T cell receptor beta chains follows, all from one sample in a study of blood T cell repertoires in COVID-19. Only in-frame clones appear in the TCRdb table, and some are missing; sequencing was by immunoSEQ multiplex PCR. Among about 370,000 clones, about 89% were seen once, and the ten largest hold roughly 0.86%. Sequenced sample: PBMCs or T cells enriched from blood (not recorded which). These receptors were collected from a woman between 40 and 55 years old who had been exposed to COVID-19. Both conserved end residues are part of each CDR3. The D gene is left open where the match is weak. Part of the rows lack a size; the others show once, few, many or a class for expanded clones.

cdr3_aa	cdr3_nt	v_call	clone_size	j_call	d_call
CASRLGQYGYTF	TGTGCCAGCAGGCTGGGGCAGTATGGCTACACCTTC	TRBV5-8	NA	TRBJ1-2	NA
CATSAHGVTGSQSSYNEQFF	TGTGCCACCAGCGCCCATGGGGTGACTGGGAGTCAGAGCTCCTACAATGAGCAGTTCTTC	TRBV15	NA	TRBJ2-1	NA
CASWALMGTDTQYF	TGTGCCAGCTGGGCGTTAATGGGCACAGATACGCAGTATTTT	TRBV27	NA	TRBJ2-3	NA
CASSKKQGDTEAFF	TGCGCCAGCAGTAAAAAACAGGGAGACACTGAAGCTTTCTTT	TRBV10-2	NA	TRBJ1-1	NA
CASSPIHTDTQYF	TGTGCCAGCTCACCAATCCACACAGATACGCAGTATTTT	TRBV18	NA	TRBJ2-3	NA
CSVRDSSGAFF	TGCAGCGTCCGGGACAGCTCGGGGGCTTTCTTT	TRBV29-1	once	TRBJ1-1	TRBD1
CASSSQTGVSYEQYF	TGCGCCAGCAGCTCTCAGACAGGTGTGTCTTACGAGCAGTACTTC	TRBV5-1	few	TRBJ2-7	NA
CASSIASANYGYTF	TGTGCCAGTAGTATTGCCAGCGCTAACTATGGCTACACCTTC	TRBV19	NA	TRBJ1-2	NA
CSGGDTQYF	TGCAGCGGAGGAGATACGCAGTATTTT	TRBV29-1	NA	TRBJ2-3	NA
CASSLGQGAVTQYF	TGTGCTAGCAGCTTAGGACAGGGGGCTGTGACCCAGTACTTC	TRBV7-7	NA	TRBJ2-5	TRBD1
CASSLGGPTNEKLFF	TGCGCCAGCAGCTTGGGGGGGCCAACTAATGAAAAACTGTTTTTT	TRBV5-1	NA	TRBJ1-4	NA
CASSWRHPAGTGELFF	TGTGCCAGCAGTTGGAGACACCCCGCGGGGACCGGGGAGCTGTTTTTT	TRBV27	NA	TRBJ2-2	NA
CATSDSSEYEQYF	TGTGCCACCAGTGATTCCTCAGAATACGAGCAGTACTTC	TRBV24-1	once	TRBJ2-7	NA
CASSQDRTRGWGETQYF	TGCGCCAGCAGCCAAGACCGCACGAGGGGGTGGGGAGAGACCCAGTACTTC	TRBV4-3	NA	TRBJ2-5	NA
CASRDSYSYEQYF	TGTGCCAGTAGGGACTCTTACTCCTACGAGCAGTACTTC	TRBV19	once	TRBJ2-7	NA
CASSIRWAPWYNEQFF	TGTGCCAGTAGTATTCGGTGGGCCCCGTGGTACAATGAGCAGTTCTTC	TRBV19	NA	TRBJ2-1	NA
CASSPTGSGYTF	TGTGCCAGCAGTCCGACAGGGAGCGGCTACACCTTC	TRBV27	NA	TRBJ1-2	TRBD1
CASSPPGTGGDYGYTF	TGTGCCAGCTCACCACCAGGGACAGGGGGCGACTATGGCTACACCTTC	TRBV18	NA	TRBJ1-2	TRBD1
CASSIVGLAGVAEQYF	TGTGCCAGTAGTATAGTGGGCCTAGCGGGAGTAGCCGAGCAGTACTTC	TRBV19	NA	TRBJ2-7	TRBD2
CASRSEQNTEAFF	TGTGCCAGCAGGTCAGAACAAAACACTGAAGCTTTCTTT	TRBV2	NA	TRBJ1-1	NA
CASRGGQGAYGYTF	TGTGCCAGCAGGGGGGGACAGGGGGCGTATGGCTACACCTTC	TRBV2	NA	TRBJ1-2	TRBD1
CASSPGTGGYGYTF	TGTGCCAGCAGCCCGGGGACAGGCGGATATGGCTACACCTTC	TRBV5-8	once	TRBJ1-2	TRBD1
CASIFRGENTEAFF	TGTGCCAGCATTTTCAGGGGGGAGAACACTGAAGCTTTCTTT	TRBV6-5	NA	TRBJ1-1	TRBD1
CASSSTTGSNQPQHF	TGTGCCAGCAGCTCAACGACTGGTAGCAATCAGCCCCAGCATTTT	TRBV5-6	NA	TRBJ1-5	NA
CSVVRAAAGEQFF	TGCAGCGTTGTCAGGGCGGCCGCCGGTGAGCAGTTCTTC	TRBV29-1	NA	TRBJ2-1	NA
CASSDRVGGEKLFF	TGTGCCAGCAGTGACAGGGTGGGTGGTGAAAAACTGTTTTTT	TRBV25-1	few	TRBJ1-4	NA
CASSLQGSDSPLHF	TGTGCCAGCAGCTTACAGGGATCGGATTCACCCCTCCACTTT	TRBV5-8	NA	TRBJ1-6	NA
CASSPSGGPYNEQFF	TGTGCCAGCAGCCCAAGCGGGGGCCCCTACAATGAGCAGTTCTTC	TRBV5-4	NA	TRBJ2-1	TRBD2
CASTLTTGGSPLHF	TGTGCCAGCACTCTGACGACAGGGGGTTCACCCCTCCACTTT	TRBV6-5	once	TRBJ1-6	TRBD1
CASSELGTNNQPQHF	TGTGCCAGCAGTGAATTAGGGACAAATAATCAGCCCCAGCATTTT	TRBV2	NA	TRBJ1-5	NA
CAISDPMSGGAVDTQYF	TGTGCCATCAGTGACCCCATGAGCGGGGGGGCGGTAGATACGCAGTATTTT	TRBV10-3	NA	TRBJ2-3	TRBD2
CAWSGQGWDGYTF	TGTGCCTGGTCGGGACAGGGTTGGGATGGCTACACCTTC	TRBV30	NA	TRBJ1-2	TRBD1
CASSLSSSYGYTF	TGTGCCAGCAGCCTATCCTCTAGCTATGGCTACACCTTC	TRBV7-2	NA	TRBJ1-2	NA
CASSPNGLAADYEQYF	TGTGCCAGCAGCCCCAATGGACTAGCAGCCGATTACGAGCAGTACTTC	TRBV13	NA	TRBJ2-7	TRBD2
CASSLAGRVDEKLFF	TGTGCCAGCAGCTTAGCCGGCAGGGTCGATGAAAAACTGTTTTTT	TRBV7-2	NA	TRBJ1-4	NA
CASSSRKKTSGSTGELFF	TGTGCCAGCAGCTCCCGGAAAAAGACTAGCGGGAGTACCGGGGAGCTGTTTTTT	TRBV7-2	NA	TRBJ2-2	TRBD2
CASSRQGRYNTIYF	TGTGCCAGCAGCCGACAGGGCAGGTACAACACCATATATTTT	TRBV11-3	NA	TRBJ1-3	TRBD1
CASSPTGLANYGYTF	TGTGCCAGCAGTCCAACAGGGTTAGCTAACTATGGCTACACCTTC	TRBV25-1	NA	TRBJ1-2	NA
CASSPSPPAGGLYHEQFF	TGTGCCAGCAGCCCCTCGCCCCCTGCGGGAGGTTTATACCATGAGCAGTTCTTC	TRBV7-3	NA	TRBJ2-1	TRBD2
CASSLAGGYRRSYEQYF	TGTGCCAGCAGCTTAGCGGGAGGCTACAGGAGGTCCTACGAGCAGTACTTC	TRBV7-8	once	TRBJ2-7	NA
CASSQDGPSGETAYEQYF	TGCGCCAGCAGCCAAGATGGCCCTAGCGGGGAAACGGCCTACGAGCAGTACTTC	TRBV4-1	NA	TRBJ2-7	TRBD2
CASSPARLNTEAFF	TGTGCCAGCTCACCAGCCAGGCTGAACACTGAAGCTTTCTTT	TRBV18	NA	TRBJ1-1	NA
CASTQAQRNTEAFF	TGTGCCAGCACTCAGGCACAGAGGAACACTGAAGCTTTCTTT	TRBV5-4	NA	TRBJ1-1	NA
CATSRDWGGSTEAFF	TGTGCCACCAGCAGAGATTGGGGAGGGTCGACTGAAGCTTTCTTT	TRBV15	NA	TRBJ1-1	NA
CASTGTHYGYTF	TGTGCCAGTACTGGGACTCATTATGGCTACACCTTC	TRBV19	NA	TRBJ1-2	NA
CASSSDRGSDGYTF	TGTGCCAGCAGCTCGGACAGGGGGTCGGATGGCTACACCTTC	TRBV7-9	NA	TRBJ1-2	TRBD1
CASGGLAGGITDTQYF	TGCGCCAGCGGGGGACTAGCGGGGGGTATTACAGATACGCAGTATTTT	TRBV10-2	many	TRBJ2-3	TRBD2
CASSMGPEAFF	TGTGCCAGTAGTATGGGCCCTGAAGCTTTCTTT	TRBV19	NA	TRBJ1-1	NA
CASSPRPAPQHF	TGTGCCAGCAGTCCTAGACCGGCGCCCCAGCATTTT	TRBV12-3/TRBV12-4	NA	TRBJ1-5	NA
CASSPGVGRGSYEQYF	TGTGCCAGCAGCCCTGGGGTAGGGAGAGGGTCCTACGAGCAGTACTTC	TRBV3-1/TRBV3-2	NA	TRBJ2-7	NA
CASSLGLPPEKLFF	TGTGCCAGCAGTTTGGGCTTACCGCCAGAAAAACTGTTTTTT	TRBV27	NA	TRBJ1-4	NA
CASSLRDRGQPQHF	TGTGCCAGCAGCTTAAGGGACAGAGGTCAGCCCCAGCATTTT	TRBV7-2	NA	TRBJ1-5	TRBD1
CASTRDRGHTEAFF	TGTGCCAGCACCCGGGACAGGGGGCACACTGAAGCTTTCTTT	TRBV7-2	once	TRBJ1-1	TRBD1
CATGQAQETQYF	TGTGCCACCGGACAGGCACAAGAGACCCAGTACTTC	TRBV2	NA	TRBJ2-5	TRBD1